This T cell receptor (beta chain) was recovered during a study of radiation and T cells in renal cell carcinoma. Study conclusions and caveats: In nephrectomy-only tumors, top 100 clonotypes averaged roughly 43%, versus 54% irradiated. Intratumoral heterogeneity was not captured in these roughly 0.96 g regions.

Profiled with immunoSEQ multiplex PCR; TCRdb holds only in-frame clones, not every one. The sample yields 15,000 to 17,000 clones, roughly three fifths seen once. Treatment indicated: treatment-naive control, cytoreductive nephrectomy. A word on this clone: No antigen is known for it. Sequence at one end of the junction differs from germline and may be a read error.

The CDR3 covers 14 residues. CDR1 is SSHAT, CDR2 FNYEAQ, per germline (reference sequence). This sample comprised tumor tissue, obtained from a patient whose treatment was nephrectomy without radiotherapy. The sequence came from a man aged 50 to 60 with renal cell carcinoma. The chain uses TRBV7-7 and TRBJ2-2; 8 bases are shared with TRBD1. CDR3 sequence reads: CASSYTGGPGELFF. For the CDR3, the DNA is TGTGCTAGCAGCTATACAGGGGGTCCCGGGGAGCTGTTTTTT.